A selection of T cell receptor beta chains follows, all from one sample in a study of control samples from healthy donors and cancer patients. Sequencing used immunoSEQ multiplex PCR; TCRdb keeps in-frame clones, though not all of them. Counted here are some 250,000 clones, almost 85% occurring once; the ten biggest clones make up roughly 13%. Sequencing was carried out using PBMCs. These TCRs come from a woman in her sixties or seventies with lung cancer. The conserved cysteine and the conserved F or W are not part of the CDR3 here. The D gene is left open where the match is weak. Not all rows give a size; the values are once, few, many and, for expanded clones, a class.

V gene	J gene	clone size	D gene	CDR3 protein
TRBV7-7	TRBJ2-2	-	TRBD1	ASSSRTGLNTGELF
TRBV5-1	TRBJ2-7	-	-	ASSLEAASSYEQY
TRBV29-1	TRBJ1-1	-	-	SVVWGNTEAF
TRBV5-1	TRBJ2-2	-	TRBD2	ASSLGLAGDLGGELF
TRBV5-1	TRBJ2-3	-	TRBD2	ASSLELAGVGTDTQY
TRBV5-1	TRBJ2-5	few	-	ASSLVLGGQETQY
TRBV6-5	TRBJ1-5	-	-	AAEWGRNNQPQH
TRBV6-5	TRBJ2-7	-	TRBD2	ASRDGRRSYEQY
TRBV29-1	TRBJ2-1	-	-	SVELGTSYNEQF
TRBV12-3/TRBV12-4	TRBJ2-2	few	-	ASSLSHTGELF
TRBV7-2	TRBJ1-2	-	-	ASSPYDTNYGYT
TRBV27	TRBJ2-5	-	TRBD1	ASSRGQGQETQY
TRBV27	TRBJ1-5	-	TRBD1	ASSPRQGGSQPQH
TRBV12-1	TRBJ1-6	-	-	ASSSAGENNSPLH
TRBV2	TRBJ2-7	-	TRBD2	ASTRAGGYGEQY
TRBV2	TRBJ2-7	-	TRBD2	ASRTSSGGSYEQY
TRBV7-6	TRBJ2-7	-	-	ASSMGHNSYEQY
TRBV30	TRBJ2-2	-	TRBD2	AWSGAGGPNTGELF
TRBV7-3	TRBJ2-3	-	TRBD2	ASSATGTSVNGTRRDTQY
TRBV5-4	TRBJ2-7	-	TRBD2	ASSLPGEGSYEQY
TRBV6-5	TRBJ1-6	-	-	ASTPNQGTHSPLH
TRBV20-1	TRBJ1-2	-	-	SASTAGPDGYT
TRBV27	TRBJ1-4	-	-	ASKGGGKLF
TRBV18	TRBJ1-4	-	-	ASSPDSEKLF
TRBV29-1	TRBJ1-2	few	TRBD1	SVEEQGIYGYT
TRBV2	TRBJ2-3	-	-	ASSDPVGTDTQY
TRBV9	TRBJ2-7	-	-	ASSVGVGIYEQY
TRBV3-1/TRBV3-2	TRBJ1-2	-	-	ASSPWVANYGYT
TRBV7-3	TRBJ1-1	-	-	ASSPGRNTEAF
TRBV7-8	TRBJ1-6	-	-	ASSLDRAYNSPLH
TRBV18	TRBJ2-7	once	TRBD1	ASSWTGAGDEQY
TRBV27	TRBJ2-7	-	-	ASSFLAGEQY
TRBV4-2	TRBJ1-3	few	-	ASSQEYSGNTIY
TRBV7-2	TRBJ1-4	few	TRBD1	ASSRTGTVNEKLF
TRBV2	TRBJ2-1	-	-	ASSPGNSYNEQF
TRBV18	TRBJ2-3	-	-	ASSLEEPDTQY
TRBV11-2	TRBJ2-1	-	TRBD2	ASSLSETSSYNEQF
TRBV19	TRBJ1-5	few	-	ASSNKNQPQH
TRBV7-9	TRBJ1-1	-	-	ASSLRGNTEAF
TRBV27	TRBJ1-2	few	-	ASAGSPGSGYT
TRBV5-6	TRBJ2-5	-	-	ASSLTNEETQY
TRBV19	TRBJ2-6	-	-	ASARVPGSSGANVLT
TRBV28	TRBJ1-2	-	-	ASSTRPGVSGYT
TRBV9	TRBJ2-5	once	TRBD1	ASSVGRGWETQY
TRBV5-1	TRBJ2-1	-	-	ASSLQGSSYNEQF
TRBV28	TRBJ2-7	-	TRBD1	ASSFPGQGPYEQY
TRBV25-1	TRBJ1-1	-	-	ASSEGRVAF
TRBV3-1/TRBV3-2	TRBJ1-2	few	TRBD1	ASKNTGGGYT
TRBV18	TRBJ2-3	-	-	ASSPGGIGDTQY